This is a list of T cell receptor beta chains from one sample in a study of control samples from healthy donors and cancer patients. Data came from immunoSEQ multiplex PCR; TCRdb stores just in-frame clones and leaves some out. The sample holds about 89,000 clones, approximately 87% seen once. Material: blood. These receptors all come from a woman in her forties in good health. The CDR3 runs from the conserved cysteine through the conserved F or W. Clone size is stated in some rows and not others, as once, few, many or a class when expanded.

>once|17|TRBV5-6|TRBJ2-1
CASSFTTGTSPLNEQFF
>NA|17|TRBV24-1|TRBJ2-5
CATSDGARDAGQETQYF
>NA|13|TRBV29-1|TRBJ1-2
CSVAFTSMVGYTF
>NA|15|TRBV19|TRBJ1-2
CASSAWDRPNYGYTF
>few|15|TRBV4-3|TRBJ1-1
CASRKSLTGDTEAFF
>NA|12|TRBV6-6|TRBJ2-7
CASSPANYEQYF
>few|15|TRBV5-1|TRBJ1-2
CASSLWSGSGYGYTF
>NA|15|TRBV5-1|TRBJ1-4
CASSAGHTTNEKLFF
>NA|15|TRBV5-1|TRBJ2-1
CASSLVGSSYNEQFF
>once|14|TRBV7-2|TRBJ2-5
CASSLGGGHETQYF
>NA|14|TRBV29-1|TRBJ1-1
CSVEQVGRITEAFF
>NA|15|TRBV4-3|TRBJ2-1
CASSQDRQGLGEQFF
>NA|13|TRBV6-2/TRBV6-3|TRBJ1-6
CASSDEYNSPLHF
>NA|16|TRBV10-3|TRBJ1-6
CAISPKPNFYNSPLHF
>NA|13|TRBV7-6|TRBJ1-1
CASSQNTATEAFF
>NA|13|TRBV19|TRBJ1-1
CASSIVRNTEAFF
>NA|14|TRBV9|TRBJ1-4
CASSVHQSSEKLFF
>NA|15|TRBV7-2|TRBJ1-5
CASNLQGNSNQPQHF
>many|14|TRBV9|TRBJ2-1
CASSGLADYNEQFF
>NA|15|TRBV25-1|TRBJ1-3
CASSEFSPAGNTIYF
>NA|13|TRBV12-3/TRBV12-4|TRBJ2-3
CASSERHTDTQYF
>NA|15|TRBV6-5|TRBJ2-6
CASKYLGAGANVLTF
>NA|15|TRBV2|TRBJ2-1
CASQKRESSYNEQFF
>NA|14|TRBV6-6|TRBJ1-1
CASSQDVWGTEAFF
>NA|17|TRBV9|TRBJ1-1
CASSVGGLGAWDTEAFF
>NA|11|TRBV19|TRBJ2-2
CASRGAGELFF
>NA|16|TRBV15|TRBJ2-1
CATSEARTGFYNEQFF
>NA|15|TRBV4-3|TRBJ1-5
CASSQGLGLNQPQHF
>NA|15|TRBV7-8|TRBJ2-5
CASSSDRLVQETQYF
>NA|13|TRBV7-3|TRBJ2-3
CASSGLRTDTQYF
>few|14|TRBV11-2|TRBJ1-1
CASSLAGVGTEAFF
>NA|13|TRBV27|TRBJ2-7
CASSPNRVREQYF
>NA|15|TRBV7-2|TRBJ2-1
CASSAEGGLGNEQFF
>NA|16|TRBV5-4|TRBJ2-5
CASSAGTSGGEETQYF
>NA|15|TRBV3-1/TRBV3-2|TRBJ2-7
CASSRTSGGHGEQYF
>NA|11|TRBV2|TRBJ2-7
CANDDSYEQYF
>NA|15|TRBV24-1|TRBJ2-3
CATSDADRDTDTQYF
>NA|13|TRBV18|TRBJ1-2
CASSYDREAGYTF
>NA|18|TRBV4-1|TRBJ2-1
CASSQDLTGGPFSNEQFF
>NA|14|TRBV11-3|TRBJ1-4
CASSKNRGNDKLFF